The 11 T cell receptor beta chains presented below share a single source sample, sequenced in a study of T cell clones after liver transplantation. TCRdb's table, derived via immunoSEQ multiplex PCR, lists solely in-frame clones and lacks some. The sample lists around 19,000 clones; 75% to 80% were seen once. The sequencing used CD8+ T cells from blood, collected 54 months after liver transplant. The source of these receptors is a human patient who received a liver transplant. T cells may partly derive from the graft donor.

This clone was seen just once. CDR3 coding DNA: TGCGCCAGCAGCCAAGAAAAGGCAGGCGAGCAGTACTTC. This sequence encodes CASSQEKAGEQYF. This sequence joins TRBV4-1 and TRBJ2-7, with D unresolved. Germline lookup yields CDR1 MGHRA and CDR2 YSYEKL. The ends were cut back, 0 bases at V and 6 bases at J, with 9 bases in the middle. The CDR3 sequence is 13 residues long.

The chain employs TRBV4-1 and TRBJ1-2; D possibly corresponds to TRBD1 (5 bases). V lost 2 bases and J 2 bases, leaving 12 bases between the germline ends. CDR3 length: 15 amino acids. Germline assignment: CDR1 MGHRA and CDR2 YSYEKL. The CDR3 is CASSQWAGANYGYTF. The CDR3 DNA reads as TGCGCCAGCAGCCAATGGGCTGGGGCCAACTATGGCTACACCTTC.

The CDR3 protein is CASSSTGSSGANVLTF. The CDR3, as DNA: TGTGCCAGCAGCTCGACAGGGTCCTCTGGGGCCAACGTCCTGACTTTC. This chain joins TRBV5-5 and TRBJ2-6, with TRBD1 identical over 7 bases. CDR1 is SGHKS and CDR2 is YYEKEE in the germline V gene (reference sequence). This CDR3 comprises 16 residues. Trimming cost V 3 bases and J 0 bases; bases outside gene matches: 3.

The V and J genes are TRBV7-2 and TRBJ2-3; TRBD1 agrees at 8 bases. CDR1 SGHTA and CDR2 FQGNSA come from the germline V gene. The CDR3 spans 16 residues. V lost 5 bases and J lost 3; bases outside the gene matches: 10. CDR3 nucleotides: TGTGCCAGCAGCACCACAGGGGGTGGTCTTACAGATACGCAGTATTTT. Protein sequence: CASSTTGGGLTDTQYF.

CDR3 bases: TGTGCCAGCAGTTACGGGCGAATGGGGACCCAGTACTTC. As protein: CASSYGRMGTQYF. The V call is TRBV6-6, the J call TRBJ2-5; unclear D gene. The V and J ends lost 2 bases and 7 bases respectively, with 11 bases between them. Per germline, CDR1 MNHNY and CDR2 SVGAGI (reference sequence). The CDR3 has 13 residues.

V is TRBV5-8 and J is TRBJ1-5, with TRBD1 as a possible D gene (6 bases). The V gene's germline CDR1 is SGHTS and CDR2 YDEGEE. The germline V and J ends were trimmed by 9 bases and 3 bases, with 16 bases remaining between them. CDR3 length: 14 residues. Written as DNA, the CDR3 is TGTGCCACCAGGACAGTCGATATCAATCAGCCCCAGCATTTT. This gives the protein CATRTVDINQPQHF.

DNA for the CDR3: TGCGCCAGCAGCCAAGACCTCCGTCCCGAAAGAGAACAACTTGGAAACACCATATATTTT. It specifies CASSQDLRPEREQLGNTIYF. The V call is TRBV4-1, the J call TRBJ1-3; D not certain. With 0 bases removed from V and 3 bases from J, the gap between germline ends came to 24 bases. Germline CDR1 MGHRA, CDR2 YSYEKL. The CDR3 totals 20 residues.

The chain links TRBV28 to TRBJ2-7, with 8 positions matching TRBD2. The CDR3 has 14 residues. CDR1 and CDR2 (germline): MDHEN, SYDVKM. With 5 bases clipped from V and 3 bases from J, the junction kept 6 bases outside the gene matches. The CDR3 protein is CASSLGLADYEQYF. The CDR3, as DNA: TGTGCCAGCAGTCTCGGACTAGCCGACTACGAGCAGTACTTC.

The chain employs TRBV7-9 and TRBJ2-7; the match to TRBD2 covers 10 bases. The V segment lost 5 bases and the J segment 1 base; nucleotides outside the gene matches: 14. Germline values: CDR1 SEHNR, CDR2 FQNEAQ (reference sequence). The CDR3 covers 18 residues. CDR3 DNA: TGTGCCAGCAGCCTACCCTTTTCTAGCGGGGGAGCGTCCTACGAGCAGTACTTC. Protein sequence: CASSLPFSSGGASYEQYF.

This chain uses TRBV13 with TRBJ2-1; 14 bases agree with TRBD2. The ends lost 5 bases at V and 1 base at J; junction bases unmatched: 7. Germline loops: CDR1 PRHDT, CDR2 FYEKMQ (reference sequence). The CDR3 spans 18 residues. CDR3 in amino acids: CASSGAGTSGGSYNEQFF. CDR3 bases: TGTGCCAGCAGCGGAGCCGGGACTAGCGGGGGATCCTACAATGAGCAGTTCTTC.

The chain combines TRBV6-1 with TRBJ2-3, with a possible D match to TRBD1 (6 bases). CDR1 and CDR2 (germline): MNHNS, SASEGT. The CDR3 runs to 14 residues. V lost 8 bases, J lost 0 bases, and 12 bases lay in between. DNA for the CDR3: TGTGCCAGCGAGCCAGGGGCTAGCACAGATACGCAGTATTTT. The encoded protein is CASEPGASTDTQYF.